The present TCR beta chain was sequenced within a study of CD4 T cells in relation to SARS-CoV-2 and coronaviruses. On the study more broadly: TCR beta CDR3s were sequenced after roughly ten-day antigen culture of PBMCs. Findings of the study overall: About 64% of donors had memory CD4+ clonotypes crossrecognizing SARS-CoV-2 and common cold coronavirus spike.

On this clone itself: As yet, its antigen is unknown.

CD4+ T cells from unexposed donors were obtained before the COVID-19 pandemic (2011-2018). After ten to eleven days of culture, CD4+ T cells were isolated. As cell numbers allowed, unexposed-donor CD4+ T cells faced SARS-CoV-2 S/N and four cold-coronavirus spikes. Cultures held roughly 2 million PBMCs per well with around 9.4 IU/ml IL-2. Only in-frame clones appear in the TCRdb table, and some are missing; sequencing was by immunoSEQ multiplex PCR. The sample includes approximately 25,000 clones, 76% of them seen just once. This CDR3 has 16 residues. Deletions cut 4 bases from V and 1 base from J, with 16 bases between. Looked up from germline, CDR1 is MDHEN and CDR2 is SYDVKM.

The rearrangement uses TRBV28 and TRBJ1-1, with TRBD1 as a possible D gene (5 bases). Sequencing was done on a sample of CD4+ T cells from PBMCs, cultured in vitro. The receptor's source is a human donor in good health. CDR3 sequence (DNA): TGTGCCAGCAGTTCCGCAGGGTTGAAAGAGAACACTGAAGCTTTCTTT. This encodes CASSSAGLKENTEAFF.